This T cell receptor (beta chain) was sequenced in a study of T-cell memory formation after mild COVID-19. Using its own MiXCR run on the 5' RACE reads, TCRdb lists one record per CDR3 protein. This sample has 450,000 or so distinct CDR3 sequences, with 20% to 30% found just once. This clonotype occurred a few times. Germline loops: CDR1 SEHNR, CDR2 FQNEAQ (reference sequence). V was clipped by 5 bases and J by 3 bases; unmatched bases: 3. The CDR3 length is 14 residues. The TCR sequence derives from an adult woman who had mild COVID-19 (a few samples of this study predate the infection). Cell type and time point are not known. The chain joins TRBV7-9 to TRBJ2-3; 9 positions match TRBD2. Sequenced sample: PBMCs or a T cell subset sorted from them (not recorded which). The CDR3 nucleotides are TGTGCCAGCAGCCGCGGGGGGGCTACAGATACGCAGTATTTT. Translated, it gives CASSRGGATDTQYF.